This TCR beta chain was retrieved from a study of blood T cell repertoires in COVID-19. Sequencing used immunoSEQ multiplex PCR; TCRdb keeps in-frame clones, though not all of them. This sample has roughly 380,000 clones; around 87% occur once, and the top ten carry 1% to 1.5%. Trimming took off 7 bases at V and 1 base at J, with 16 bases between the two ends. Germline loops: CDR1 LNHDA, CDR2 SQIVND (reference sequence). This CDR3 is 15 amino acids long. The chain uses TRBV19 and TRBJ1-1; D unclear. Sequenced input: PBMCs or T cells enriched from blood (not recorded which). This clonotype was obtained from a man aged 30-40 years who had recovered from COVID-19. The CDR3 sequence: CASIRIVGQNTEAFF. CDR3 DNA sequence: TGTGCCAGTATCCGTATTGTGGGCCAGAACACTGAAGCTTTCTTT.